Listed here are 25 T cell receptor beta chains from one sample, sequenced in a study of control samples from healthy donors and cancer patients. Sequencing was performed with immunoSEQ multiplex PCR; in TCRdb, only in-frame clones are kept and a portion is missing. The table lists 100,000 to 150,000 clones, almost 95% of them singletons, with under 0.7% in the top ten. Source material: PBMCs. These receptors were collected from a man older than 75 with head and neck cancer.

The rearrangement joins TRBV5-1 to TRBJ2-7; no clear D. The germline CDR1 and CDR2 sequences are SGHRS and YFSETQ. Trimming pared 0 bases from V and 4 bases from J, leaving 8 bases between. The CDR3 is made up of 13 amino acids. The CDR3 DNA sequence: TGCGCCAGCAGCTTGGAAGGGCAATACGAGCAGTACTTC. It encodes CASSLEGQYEQYF.

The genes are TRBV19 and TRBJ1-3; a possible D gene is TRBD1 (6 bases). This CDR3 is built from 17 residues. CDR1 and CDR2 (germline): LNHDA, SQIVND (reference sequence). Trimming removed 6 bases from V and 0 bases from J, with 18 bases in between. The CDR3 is CASSIPPTGASGNTIYF. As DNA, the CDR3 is TGTGCCAGTAGCATCCCCCCGACAGGAGCCTCTGGAAACACCATATATTTT.

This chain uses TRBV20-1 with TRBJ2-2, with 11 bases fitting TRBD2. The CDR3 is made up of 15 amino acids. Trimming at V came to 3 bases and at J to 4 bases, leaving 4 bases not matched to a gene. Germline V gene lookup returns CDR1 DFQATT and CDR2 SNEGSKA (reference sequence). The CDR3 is CSASTSGSVTGELFF. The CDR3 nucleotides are TGCAGTGCTAGTACTAGCGGGAGCGTCACCGGGGAGCTGTTTTTT.

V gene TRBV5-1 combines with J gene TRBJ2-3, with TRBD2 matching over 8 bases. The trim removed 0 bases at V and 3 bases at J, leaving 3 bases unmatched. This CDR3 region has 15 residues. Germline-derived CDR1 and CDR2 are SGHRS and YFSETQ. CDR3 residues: CASSLASGSTDTQYF. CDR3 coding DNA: TGCGCCAGCAGCTTGGCCAGCGGGAGTACAGATACGCAGTATTTT.

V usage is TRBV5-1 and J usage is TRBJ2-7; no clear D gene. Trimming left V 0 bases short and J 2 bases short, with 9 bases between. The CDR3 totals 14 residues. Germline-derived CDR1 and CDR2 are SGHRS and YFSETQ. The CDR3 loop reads CASSLDSTPYEQYF. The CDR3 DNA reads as TGCGCCAGCAGCTTGGACAGTACCCCCTACGAGCAGTACTTC.

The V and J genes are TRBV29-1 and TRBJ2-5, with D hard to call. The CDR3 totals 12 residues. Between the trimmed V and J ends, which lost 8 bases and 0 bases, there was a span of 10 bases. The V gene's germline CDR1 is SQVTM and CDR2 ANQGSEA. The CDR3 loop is CSTRRNQETQYF. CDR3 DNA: TGCAGCACAAGACGGAACCAAGAGACCCAGTACTTC.

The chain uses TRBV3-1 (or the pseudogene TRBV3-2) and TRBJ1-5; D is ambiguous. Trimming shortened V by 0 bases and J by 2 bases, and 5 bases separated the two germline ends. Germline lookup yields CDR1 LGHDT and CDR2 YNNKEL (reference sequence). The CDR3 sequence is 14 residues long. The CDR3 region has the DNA TGTGCCAGCAGCCAAGAGGTAGGCAATCAGCCCCAGCATTTT. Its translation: CASSQEVGNQPQHF.

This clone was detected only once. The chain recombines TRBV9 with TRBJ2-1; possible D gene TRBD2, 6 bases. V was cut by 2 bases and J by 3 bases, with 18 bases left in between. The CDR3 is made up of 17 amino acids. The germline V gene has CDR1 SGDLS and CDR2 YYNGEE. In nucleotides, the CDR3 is TGTGCCAGCAGCGTTGATCTAGGCGGGATAGGCTACAATGAGCAGTTCTTC. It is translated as CASSVDLGGIGYNEQFF.

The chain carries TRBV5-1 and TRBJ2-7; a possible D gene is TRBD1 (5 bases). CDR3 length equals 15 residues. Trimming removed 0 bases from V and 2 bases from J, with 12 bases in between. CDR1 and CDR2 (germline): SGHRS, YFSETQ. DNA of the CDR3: TGCGCCAGCAGCTTGGGGCAGGGAACCCCCTACGAGCAGTACTTC. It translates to CASSLGQGTPYEQYF.

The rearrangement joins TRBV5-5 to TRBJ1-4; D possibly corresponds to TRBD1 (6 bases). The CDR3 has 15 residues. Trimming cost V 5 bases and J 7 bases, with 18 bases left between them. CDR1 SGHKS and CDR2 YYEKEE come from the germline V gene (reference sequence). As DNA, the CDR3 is TGTGCCAGCAGGGCTATGCGGGGGCTTTTTGAAAAACTGTTTTTT. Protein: CASRAMRGLFEKLFF. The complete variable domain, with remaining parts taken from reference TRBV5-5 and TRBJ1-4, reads DAGVTQSPTHLIKTRGQQVTLRCSPISGHKSVSWYQQVLGQGPQFIFQYYEKEERGRGNFPDRFSARQFPNYSSELNVNALLLGDSALYLCASRAMRGLFEKLFFGSGTQLSVL.

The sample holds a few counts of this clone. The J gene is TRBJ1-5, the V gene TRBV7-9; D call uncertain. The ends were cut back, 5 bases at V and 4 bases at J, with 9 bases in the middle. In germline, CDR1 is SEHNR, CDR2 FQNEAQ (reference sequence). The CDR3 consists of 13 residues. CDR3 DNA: TGTGCCAGCAGCCTCCATATTAATCAGCCCCAGCATTTT. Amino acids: CASSLHINQPQHF. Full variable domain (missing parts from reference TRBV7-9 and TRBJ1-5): DTGVSQNPRHKITKRGQNVTFRCDPISEHNRLYWYRQTLGQGPEFLTYFQNEAQLEKSRLLSDRFSAERPKGSFSTLEIQRTEQGDSAMYLCASSLHINQPQHFGDGTRLSIL.

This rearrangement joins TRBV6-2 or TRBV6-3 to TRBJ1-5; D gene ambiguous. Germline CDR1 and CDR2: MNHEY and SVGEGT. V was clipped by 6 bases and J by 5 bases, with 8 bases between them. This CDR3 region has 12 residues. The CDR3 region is CASSQGYQPQHF. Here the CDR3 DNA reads TGTGCCAGCAGCCAAGGGTATCAGCCCCAGCATTTT.

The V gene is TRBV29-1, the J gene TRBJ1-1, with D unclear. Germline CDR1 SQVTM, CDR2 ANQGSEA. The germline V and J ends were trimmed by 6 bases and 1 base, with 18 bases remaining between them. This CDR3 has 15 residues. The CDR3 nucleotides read TGCAGCGTCCCCGGAAGCATGAGTTGGAACACTGAAGCTTTCTTT. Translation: CSVPGSMSWNTEAFF.

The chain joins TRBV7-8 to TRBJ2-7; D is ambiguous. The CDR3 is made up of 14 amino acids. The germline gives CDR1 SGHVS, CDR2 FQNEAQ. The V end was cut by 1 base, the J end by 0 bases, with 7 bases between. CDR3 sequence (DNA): TGTGCCAGCAGCTTAGAGGAACTCTCCTACGAGCAGTACTTC. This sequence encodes CASSLEELSYEQYF.

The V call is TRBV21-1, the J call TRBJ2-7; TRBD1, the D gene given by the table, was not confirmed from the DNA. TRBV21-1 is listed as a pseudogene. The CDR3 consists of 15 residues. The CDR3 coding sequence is TGTGCCAGCAGCTCAGGGGACAGGTGCTCCTACGAGCAGTACTTC. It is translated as CASSSGDRCSYEQYF.

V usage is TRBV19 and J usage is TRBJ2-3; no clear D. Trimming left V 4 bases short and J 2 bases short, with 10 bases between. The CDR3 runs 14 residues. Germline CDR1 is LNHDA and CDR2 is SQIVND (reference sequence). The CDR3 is CASSRKADTDTQYF. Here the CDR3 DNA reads TGTGCCAGTAGTAGGAAAGCAGACACAGATACGCAGTATTTT.

The CDR3 sequence: CASSLSGVEQYF. Here the CDR3 DNA reads TGTGCCAGCAGTTTATCAGGGGTCGAGCAGTACTTC. V usage is TRBV12-3 or TRBV12-4 and J usage is TRBJ2-7; the D gene is possibly TRBD1 (6 bases). The CDR3 has 12 residues. Trimming pared 2 bases from V and 6 bases from J, leaving 8 bases between.

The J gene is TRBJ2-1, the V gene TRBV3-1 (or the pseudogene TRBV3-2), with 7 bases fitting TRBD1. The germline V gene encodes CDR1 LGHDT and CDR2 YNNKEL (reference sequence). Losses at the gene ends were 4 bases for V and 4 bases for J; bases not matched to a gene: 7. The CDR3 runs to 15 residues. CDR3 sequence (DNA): TGTGCCAGCAGCCGCCGGGACAGCTATTACAATGAGCAGTTCTTC. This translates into CASSRRDSYYNEQFF.

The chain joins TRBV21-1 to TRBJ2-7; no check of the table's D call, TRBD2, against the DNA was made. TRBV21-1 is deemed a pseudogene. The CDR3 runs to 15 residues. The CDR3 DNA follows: TGTGCCAGCAGCAAATGGACTAGCTGGGTCCACGAGCAGTACTTC. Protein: CASSKWTSWVHEQYF.

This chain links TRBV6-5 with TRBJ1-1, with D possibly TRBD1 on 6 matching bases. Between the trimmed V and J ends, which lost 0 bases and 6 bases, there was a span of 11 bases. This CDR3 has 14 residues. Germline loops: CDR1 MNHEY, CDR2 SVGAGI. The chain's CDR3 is CASSYSSGQPEAFF. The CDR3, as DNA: TGTGCCAGCAGTTACTCCTCAGGACAGCCTGAAGCTTTCTTT.

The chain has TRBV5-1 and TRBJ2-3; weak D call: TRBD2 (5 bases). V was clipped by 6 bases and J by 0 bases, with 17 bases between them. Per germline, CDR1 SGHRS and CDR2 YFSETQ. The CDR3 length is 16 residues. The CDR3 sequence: CASIPGERPSTDTQYF. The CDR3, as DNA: TGCGCCAGCATTCCCGGGGAGCGACCTAGCACAGATACGCAGTATTTT.

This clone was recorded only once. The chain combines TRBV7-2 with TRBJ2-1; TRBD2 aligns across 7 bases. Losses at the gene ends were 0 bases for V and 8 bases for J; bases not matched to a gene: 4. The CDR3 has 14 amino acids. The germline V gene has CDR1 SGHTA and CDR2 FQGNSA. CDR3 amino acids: CASSLARELDEQFF. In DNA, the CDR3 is TGTGCCAGCAGCTTAGCGCGGGAGCTTGATGAGCAGTTCTTC.

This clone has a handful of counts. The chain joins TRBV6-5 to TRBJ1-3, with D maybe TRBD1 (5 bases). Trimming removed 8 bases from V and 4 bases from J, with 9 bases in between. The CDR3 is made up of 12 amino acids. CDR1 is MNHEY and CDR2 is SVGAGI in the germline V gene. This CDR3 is CASRDGGNTIYF. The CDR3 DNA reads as TGTGCCAGCCGGGACGGCGGAAACACCATATATTTT.

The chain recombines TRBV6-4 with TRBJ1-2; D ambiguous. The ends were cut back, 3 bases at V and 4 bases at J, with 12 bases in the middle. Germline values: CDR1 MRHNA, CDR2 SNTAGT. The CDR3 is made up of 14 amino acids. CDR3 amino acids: CASSEVLGTYGYTF. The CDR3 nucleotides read TGTGCCAGCAGTGAGGTGTTGGGAACCTATGGCTACACCTTC.

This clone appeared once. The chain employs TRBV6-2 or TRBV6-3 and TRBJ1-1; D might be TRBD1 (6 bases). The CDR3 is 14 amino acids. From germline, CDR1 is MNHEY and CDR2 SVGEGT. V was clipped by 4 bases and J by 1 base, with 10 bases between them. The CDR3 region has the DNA TGTGCCAGCAGTTTCGCAGGGGCGAACACTGAAGCTTTCTTT. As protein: CASSFAGANTEAFF.